This T cell receptor beta chain stems from a study of cytomegalovirus exposure and HLA in healthy donors. The primer mix had 60 Vbeta and 13 Jbeta primers. Method: immunoSEQ multiplex PCR; TCRdb's copy keeps in-frame clones and lacks some. The sample includes 150,000 or so clones, 75% to 90% seen only once; the top ten take roughly 4.3%. The material sequenced was PBMCs. The receptor's source is a man between 45 and 60 years old in good health and CMV-seropositive.

The CDR3 loop is CASSLRRRGNEKLFF. CDR3 sequence (DNA): TGTGCCAGCAGTTTAAGGCGCAGGGGGAATGAAAAACTGTTTTTT. The chain couples TRBV27 to TRBJ1-4; TRBD1 matches at 7 bases. The junction had 5 bases not matched to a gene; V was cut back by 2 bases and J by 5 bases. The CDR3 loop spans 15 amino acids. Germline CDR1 is MNHEY and CDR2 is SMNVEV (reference sequence).